This T cell receptor (beta chain) was identified during a study of T-cell memory formation after mild COVID-19. Findings and caveats of the study: For contracting clones, CD4+ ones sat mainly in CM and EM, CD8+ in EMRA.

From 5'RACE with constant-segment primers came TCR alpha and TCR beta cDNA libraries that carried sample barcodes and UMIs. TCRdb independently ran MiXCR on the 5' RACE reads; one entry per CDR3 protein. The sample holds hundreds of thousands of distinct CDR3 sequences; less than 20% are singletons and the top ten take 2% to 2.5%. Per the germline V gene, CDR1 is SGHRS and CDR2 is YFSETQ. The CDR3 length is 14 residues. V was shortened by 2 bases and J by 3 bases, with 12 bases between the two germline ends. This clonotype was recorded many times. The antigen remains unidentified. Source material: PBMCs or a T cell subset sorted from them (not recorded which). The chain carries TRBV5-1 and TRBJ2-7, with D possibly matching TRBD2 (6 bases). The TCR originated in an adult woman who had mild COVID-19 (a few samples of this study predate the infection). Cell type and time point are not known. The CDR3 region has the DNA TGCGCCAGCAGCTTCGGGGGTGCTTTCTACGAGCAGTACTTC. Residues: CASSFGGAFYEQYF. Based on the CDR3 plus reference TRBV5-1 and TRBJ2-7, the full variable domain is KAGVTQTPRYLIKTRGQQVTLSCSPISGHRSVSWYQQTPGQGLQFLFEYFSETQRNKGNFPGRFSGRQFSNSRSEMNVSTLELGDSALYLCASSFGGAFYEQYFGPGTRLTVT.